The rows below give T cell receptor beta chains drawn from one sample of a study of blood T cells in healthy people across ages. In TCRdb, the 5' RACE reads were re-called with MiXCR into one record per CDR3 protein. The table has under 950,000 distinct CDR3 sequences, 22% seen once. The sequenced sample was blood. The origin of the receptors is a man between 70 and 80 years old in good health. CDR3s include the opening cysteine and the closing phenylalanine or tryptophan. A D gene is named only where the DNA matches it firmly. Some rows mark clone size as missing; the rest say once, few, many or name a class of expanded clone.

v_call	j_call	clone_size	d_call	cdr3_nt	cdr3_aa
TRBV28	TRBJ2-2	.	.	TGTGCCAGCGGGGGGCCGAACACCGGGGAGCTGTTTTTT	CASGGPNTGELFF
TRBV7-2	TRBJ2-7	many	.	TGTGCCAGCAGCTTAGTGGGGGACGGAAGCTACGAGCAGTACTTC	CASSLVGDGSYEQYF
TRBV20-1	TRBJ2-5	once	.	TGCAGTGCTCCACAGGGGGAGGGTGAGACCCAGTACTTC	CSAPQGEGETQYF
TRBV11-1	TRBJ2-1	.	.	TGTGCCAGCAGCTCGCCCCAGGGGATAGTCTCGTACAATGAGCAGTTCTTC	CASSSPQGIVSYNEQFF
TRBV5-6	TRBJ1-1	few	.	TGTGCCAGCAGACCTTGGATAGGGAGGAACACTGAAGCTTTCTTT	CASRPWIGRNTEAFF
TRBV5-1	TRBJ2-3	few	TRBD2	TGCGCCAGCAGCTCACCGGGACTAGCGGGGGGAACCACAGATACGCAGTATTTT	CASSSPGLAGGTTDTQYF
TRBV3-1	TRBJ2-7	.	.	TGTGCCAGCAGCCCCCAGGGGGGGCTCTCCTACGAGCAGTACTTC	CASSPQGGLSYEQYF
TRBV20-1	TRBJ2-1	.	TRBD1	TGCAGTGCAGACGTCCGGGACAGGAGGTACAATGAGCAGTTCTTC	CSADVRDRRYNEQFF
TRBV30	TRBJ1-5	.	.	TGTGCCTGGAGCGAGGACCTCGGGGGTCAGCCCCAGCATTTT	CAWSEDLGGQPQHF
TRBV25-1	TRBJ2-5	many	.	TGTGCCAGCAGTGAATCCCCTTACAGGGAAGGCAGGGAGACCCAGTACTTC	CASSESPYREGRETQYF
TRBV7-9	TRBJ1-4	.	.	TGTGCCAGCACCCTAACCAGGGAAAATGAAAAACTGTTTTTT	CASTLTRENEKLFF
TRBV12-3/TRBV12-4	TRBJ2-7	.	TRBD2	TGTGCCAGCAGCCAGACTAGCGGATGGCTGTACGAGCAGTACTTC	CASSQTSGWLYEQYF
TRBV5-1	TRBJ2-1	.	TRBD2	TGCGCCAGCAGCAAGACACTAGCGAACAATGAGCAGTTCTTC	CASSKTLANNEQFF
TRBV7-2	TRBJ2-4	.	.	TGTGCCAGCAGCTTAGCGCGAAACCGAAACATTCAGTACTTC	CASSLARNRNIQYF
TRBV6-4	TRBJ1-2	few	.	TGTGCCAGCAGTATTGAACTGGGCAGACCTACATATGGCTACACCTTC	CASSIELGRPTYGYTF
TRBV7-9	TRBJ1-4	.	TRBD1	TGTGCCAGCAGCTCTTACGGACAGGCTAATGAAAAACTGTTTTTT	CASSSYGQANEKLFF
TRBV11-2	TRBJ1-2	.	.	TGTGCCAGCCCCCTAAACGACTATGGCTACACCTTC	CASPLNDYGYTF